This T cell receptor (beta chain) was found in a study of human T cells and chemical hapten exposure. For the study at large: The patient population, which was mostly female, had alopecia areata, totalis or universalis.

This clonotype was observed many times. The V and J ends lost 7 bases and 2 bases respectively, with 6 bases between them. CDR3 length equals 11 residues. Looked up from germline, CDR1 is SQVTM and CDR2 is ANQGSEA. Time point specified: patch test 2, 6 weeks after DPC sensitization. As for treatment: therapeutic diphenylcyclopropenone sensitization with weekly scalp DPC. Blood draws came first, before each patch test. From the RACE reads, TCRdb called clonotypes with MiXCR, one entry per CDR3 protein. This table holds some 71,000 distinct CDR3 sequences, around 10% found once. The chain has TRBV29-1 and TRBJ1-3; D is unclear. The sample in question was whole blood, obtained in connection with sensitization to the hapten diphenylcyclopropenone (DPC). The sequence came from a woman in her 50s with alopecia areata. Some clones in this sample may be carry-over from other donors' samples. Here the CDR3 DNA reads TGCAGCGCTCTGACTGGAAACACCATATATTTT. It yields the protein CSALTGNTIYF. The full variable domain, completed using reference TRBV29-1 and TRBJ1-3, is SAVISQKPSRDICQRGTSLTIQCQVDSQVTMMFWYRQQPGQSLTLIATANQGSEATYESGFVIDKFPISRPNLTFSTLTVSNMSPEDSSIYLCSALTGNTIYFGEGSWLTVV.